Below, 3 T cell receptor beta chains from the same sample are listed, as sequenced in a study of response to subunit inactivated influenza vaccine. TCRdb re-derived calls from the RT-PCR reads in MiXCR, one entry per CDR3 protein. Of 600,000 to 850,000 distinct CDR3 sequences detected, around 15% appear once; the ten largest clones hold 7.6%. This specimen consisted of PBMCs from blood, obtained roughly 2 weeks before vaccination. The receptors shown here come from a man in his fifties who received an inactivated influenza vaccine.

This clonotype was detected only a few times. The V call is TRBV4-2, the J call TRBJ2-1, with D perhaps TRBD1 or TRBD2 (6 bases each). Germline loops: CDR1 LGHNA, CDR2 YNFKEQ. The V and J ends lost 0 bases and 0 bases respectively, with 18 bases between them. CDR3 length: 19 amino acids. As DNA, the CDR3 is TGTGCCAGCAGCCAAGACCCCACCGGAGGGGGGAGCTCCTACAATGAGCAGTTCTTC. Translation: CASSQDPTGGGSSYNEQFF.

Notes on this clonotype: One end of the junction varies from germline; a read error may be responsible. V and J are TRBV5-1 and TRBJ2-1; D possibly corresponds to TRBD2 (5 bases). CDR3 length: 14 amino acids. The V gene's germline CDR1 is SGHRS and CDR2 YFSETQ. CDR3 DNA sequence: TGCGCCAGCAGCTTGGGGACCCCCCGGGATGAGCACTTCTTC. This codes for CASSLGTPRDEHFF.

The chain has TRBV6-5 and TRBJ2-2; TRBD2 matches 7 bases. CDR1 is MNHEY, CDR2 SVGAGI, per germline. V trimming: 2 bases; J trimming: 4 bases; junction bases outside the gene matches: 1. The CDR3 consists of 14 residues. CDR3 coding DNA: TGTGCCAGCAGTTACCCGGGGGGCACCGGGGAGCTGTTTTTT. Its protein is CASSYPGGTGELFF.